Listed below are T cell receptor beta chains from one sample, sequenced in a study of shared T cell receptors in the human thymus. Measured with immunoSEQ multiplex PCR; TCRdb has only the in-frame clones, and not every one. The repertoire holds hundreds of thousands of clones, around 87% seen once, with 0.0094% in the top ten. The data also belong to a second study, concerning human thymus T cells.

The sample taken for sequencing was thymocytes. The receptors were sampled from a boy in the first two years of life with a congenital heart defect. Each CDR3 is given with its conserved first and last residue. The D gene is left open where the match is weak. Size values are once, few and many counts, or a class for expanded clones, and some rows have none.

size	V	D	J	DNA	CDR3
once	TRBV25-1	TRBD2	TRBJ2-3	TGTGCCAGCGCACTAGCGGGAGAGACAGATACGCAGTATTTT	CASALAGETDTQYF
once	TRBV5-1	TRBD1	TRBJ1-1	TGCGCCAGCAGCTTGGTGGGACAGGCGAACACTGAAGCTTTCTTT	CASSLVGQANTEAFF
NA	TRBV7-2	NA	TRBJ1-3	TGTGCCAGCAGCTTACCTTGGGCCTCGCACTCTGGAAACACCATATATTTT	CASSLPWASHSGNTIYF
NA	TRBV28	TRBD1	TRBJ1-6	TGTGCCAGCAGCAGGGACAGGGGAGGATCACCCCTCCACTTT	CASSRDRGGSPLHF
NA	TRBV5-6	NA	TRBJ2-1	TGTGCCAGCAGCACGCGGGACCGCCTACGGGGTGAGCAGTTCTTC	CASSTRDRLRGEQFF
NA	TRBV27	NA	TRBJ1-6	TGTGCCAGCAGTCCCTTGGGCATAGGTAATTCACCCCTCCACTTT	CASSPLGIGNSPLHF
NA	TRBV7-9	NA	TRBJ2-7	TGTGCCAGCAACCACCAGCGTCTCTACGAGCAGTACTTC	CASNHQRLYEQYF
NA	TRBV5-5	NA	TRBJ1-1	TGTGCCAGCAGCTTGGGGTGGGGGCACGACACTGAAGCTTTCTTT	CASSLGWGHDTEAFF
few	TRBV19	TRBD2	TRBJ2-1	TGTGCCAGTAGTAGACTAGCGGGAGCTCTCTATGAGCAGTTCTTC	CASSRLAGALYEQFF
NA	TRBV27	TRBD1	TRBJ2-3	TGTGCCAGCAGTGTACAGGGGGCGCGGACAGATACGCAGTATTTT	CASSVQGARTDTQYF
NA	TRBV27	NA	TRBJ1-5	TGTGCCAGCAGTCCGACGGGACATGATAGCAATCAGCCCCAGCATTTT	CASSPTGHDSNQPQHF
once	TRBV14	TRBD1	TRBJ1-1	TGTGTCAGCAGCCAAGTGGGACAGGGCATTTTAGCTTTCTTT	CVSSQVGQGILAFF
once	TRBV9	NA	TRBJ2-1	TGTGCCAGCAGCCAGGGTGTTGAGCAGTTCTTC	CASSQGVEQFF
once	TRBV28	NA	TRBJ1-6	TGTGCCAGCAGTTTTGGACAATCCCGGGCCCTCTATAATTCACCCCTCCACTTT	CASSFGQSRALYNSPLHF
NA	TRBV5-1	NA	TRBJ2-2	TGCGCCAGCCGTAGCGGGAACACCGGGGAGCTGTTTTTT	CASRSGNTGELFF
NA	TRBV7-9	NA	TRBJ1-4	TGTGCCAGCAGCCAAGTGACACCTCATGAAAAACTGTTTTTT	CASSQVTPHEKLFF
NA	TRBV15	TRBD1	TRBJ2-1	TGTGCCACCAGCGTACCGGGACAGGGGGGCGATGAGCAGTTCTTC	CATSVPGQGGDEQFF
few	TRBV14	NA	TRBJ2-7	TGTGCCAGCAGCCAAGCTAAGTCGGACAGAGTCCACGAGCAGTACTTC	CASSQAKSDRVHEQYF
NA	TRBV29-1	NA	TRBJ1-1	TGCAGCGCAGGACCAGGGGAGAGGACTGAAGCTTTCTTT	CSAGPGERTEAFF
NA	TRBV7-2	NA	TRBJ2-2	TGTGCCAGCAGAGCACGGGACACCGGGGAGCTGTTTTTT	CASRARDTGELFF
NA	TRBV12-5	NA	TRBJ2-4	TGTGCTAGTGGTTTGGATGCAGGTAGGGCCAAAAACATTCAGTACTTC	CASGLDAGRAKNIQYF
NA	TRBV7-8	NA	TRBJ2-1	TGTGCCAGCAGCTTATACGTATACGGGTCATACAATGAGCAGTTCTTC	CASSLYVYGSYNEQFF
NA	TRBV5-1	NA	TRBJ1-2	TGCGCCAGCAGCTCTCCGACAAGCTTCTATGGCTACACCTTC	CASSSPTSFYGYTF
once	TRBV4-1	NA	TRBJ1-5	TGCGCCAGCAGCCAAGACGGCAGGGGCCAATATAGCAATCAGCCCCAGCATTTT	CASSQDGRGQYSNQPQHF
NA	TRBV5-1	TRBD2	TRBJ2-7	TGCGCCAGCAGCTTGCAGCGGGGGCCGTACGAGCAGTACTTC	CASSLQRGPYEQYF
NA	TRBV7-9	NA	TRBJ1-3	TGTGCCAGCAGCTCCCGGGACTCTCGGAACTCTGGAAACACCATATATTTT	CASSSRDSRNSGNTIYF
NA	TRBV7-9	NA	TRBJ1-3	TGTGCCAGCAGCCAAACCGGGACACGGGTGGAAAGAAACACCATATATTTT	CASSQTGTRVERNTIYF